The source of this T cell receptor (beta chain) is a study of Ad26.COV2.S vaccination and SARS-CoV-2 variants. Study in general: Donor was assigned to the Ad26.COV2.S arm of trial COV1001. The vaccine Ad26.COV2.S was put into the muscle once, or twice with 56 days between.

With 3 bases clipped from V and 7 bases from J, the junction kept 13 bases outside the gene matches. The CDR3 spans 17 residues. CDR1 is LNHDA and CDR2 is SQIVND in the germline V gene (reference sequence). Treatment meaning: about 20 received Ad26.COV2.S at low or high dose, single or two shots; about 5 received placebo; per-sample allocation not given. Sampling occurred on day 63 after the first vaccine or placebo injection. In Boston, the donor was an adult between 18-55 years of age. An Ad26 vector expressing Wuhan-strain SARS-CoV-2 spike constituted the vaccine. Profiling relied on immunoSEQ multiplex PCR, and the TCRdb table lists in-frame clones only, not all of them. This sample has about 350,000 clones, with 75% to 90% found just once.

The sequence derives from a person between 18 and 65 years old who received the Ad26.COV2.S COVID-19 vaccine or a placebo. Sequenced material: peripheral blood, taken in a trial of Ad26.COV2.S vaccine versus placebo. The rearrangement links TRBV19 to TRBJ2-1, with 9 positions matching TRBD1. This CDR3 is CASSIGTGRAGVNEQFF. CDR3 bases: TGTGCCAGTAGTATCGGGACAGGGAGGGCGGGAGTTAATGAGCAGTTCTTC.